What follows is one T cell receptor beta chain and its context. Its antigen is unknown. No qualities accompany the bases; no much larger clone lies one base away. The record originates from a study of blood T cells in healthy people across ages (dated by TCRdb to 2013 to 2016). Study-wide context: In model experiments, template switching captured roughly one uniquely barcoded TCR beta cDNA molecule for every two T cells. To avoid experimental bias, donors of different ages were distributed randomly across sequencing lanes. For two donors (one aged 18 to 29 and one aged 80 or older), the study analyzed two additional independent replicas of 1 million unique cDNA reads from the same blood draw. The donors were divided into four age groups: young (average 16 years), middle-aged (approximately 39), aged (around 67) and long-lived (about 80). Age-related changes in TCR beta repertoire diversity were measured in the study by deep sequencing normalized with unique cDNA molecular identifiers.

Overall study outcomes, separate from this receptor: There was a strong correlation between observed TCR beta diversity and the percentage of naive T cells measured by flow cytometry. Donor CMV infection status was unknown, potentially confounding age-related changes in expanded clonotypes. Conclusive comparison of naive and antigen-experienced compartments was prevented by the profiling of bulk unsorted PBMCs. The long-lived group showed more naive CD4+ T cells, fewer expanded clones and increased TCR diversity than the aged group, suggesting age selection. As age increased, observed TCR beta diversity per million T cells dropped in a roughly linear way, and a significant reduction was already evident by age 40. Estimates of total diversity based on one million sequenced T cells were regarded as lower bounds and as underestimates.

Between the V and J ends, shortened by 4 bases and 3 bases respectively, the junction contains 17 bases. CDR1 and CDR2 were assigned from the germline V gene (reference sequence) as SEHNR and FQNEAQ. The CDR3 has 16 amino acids, counting the end cysteine and phenylalanine. Solely the CDR3 DNA is kept, with 48 bases framed from the first base. Libraries were built with 5' RACE. TCRdb records Illumina HiSeq 2500 as the sequencer. A second PCR of roughly 7 to 11 cycles was performed with a sample-barcoded 5' primer and a J-beta primer mix. A unique molecular identifier was introduced onto each TCR beta cDNA molecule by a template-switch 5' adaptor carrying 12 random nucleotides. At least 2.5 million CDR3-containing paired-end reads were obtained from each sample. First-strand cDNA synthesis was performed from all RNA using the Mint cDNA synthesis kit, with priming by a TRBC-specific oligonucleotide. Following uracil-DNA glycosylase treatment, a first 18-cycle PCR with universal primers M1SS and BC2_uni_R was performed on all cDNA. The authors processed their data as follows. For normalization, 1 million high-quality reads, each with a distinct molecular identifier, were randomly selected from each sample. Reads with shared molecular identifiers were discarded instead of being binned into consensus sequences. CDR3 identification, clonotype clustering and error correction used MiTCR with a Q25 quality threshold and the strictest error-elimination algorithm. A nonparametric unseen species model using Euler transformation provided a lower-bound estimate of total TCR beta diversity. The public reads were run again by TCRdb, first through fastp at Q25 and then through MiXCR, and only productive beta chains were kept. Each CDR3 protein appears once, grouped with its most common genes and DNA. The V and J calls were not made by the authors but by TCRdb's processing. A total of 890,000 or so distinct CDR3 sequences appear in this sample, about 62% of them only once. The top ten clonotypes cover 28% of the sample.

The 40 or so donors, aged about 6 to 100 years, were systemically healthy Caucasian individuals from Russia. Ten milliliters of peripheral blood were drawn from each donor into EDTA-treated Vacutainer tubes. Ficoll-Paque density-gradient centrifugation was used to isolate PBMCs, with at least 7 million per sample. Total RNA, at least 6 micrograms per sample, was extracted from PBMCs with Trizol reagent. The percentages of naive CD45RAhigh/CD27high T cells were determined by flow cytometry on a PBMC aliquot from every donor. The sequence links TRBV7-9 to TRBJ2-3, with the D gene possibly TRBD1 or TRBD2, each one fitting 5 bases. Sample: blood. The TCR comes from a man aged 25-45 years in good health. The sequenced DNA is TGTGCCAGCAGCTCCGCGGGCAGGGTAACGACAGATACGCAGTATTTT. The translation is CASSSAGRVTTDTQYF.